The 10 T cell receptor beta chains presented below share a single source sample, sequenced in a study of OX40 agonist ivuxolimab in advanced cancers. Some clones are missing from TCRdb's copy, which holds only in-frame ones; the method was immunoSEQ multiplex PCR. There are about 64,000 clones in the sample; 75% to 90% occur only once, and more than 2% lies in the top ten. The sample was CD4+ or CD8+ T cells sorted from blood, taken in a trial of the OX40 agonist ivuxolimab. The receptor set was obtained from an adult with an advanced solid tumor such as melanoma, head and neck, liver or kidney cancer.

The CDR3 protein is CASSPGTSGVDTQYF. The CDR3 DNA sequence: TGTGCCAGCAGTCCTGGGACTAGCGGTGTAGATACGCAGTATTTT. The V and J genes are TRBV6-1 and TRBJ2-3, with 11 bases that match TRBD2. The V gene's germline CDR1 is MNHNS and CDR2 SASEGT. CDR3 length: 15 residues. V lost 5 bases and J lost 5; bases outside the gene matches: 6.

The chain couples TRBV5-8 to TRBJ2-7, with TRBD2 as a possible D gene (5 bases). Trimming left V 3 bases short and J 2 bases short, with 9 bases between. The CDR3 runs to 13 residues. Germline V gene sequence: CDR1 SGHTS, CDR2 YDEGEE. The CDR3 DNA reads as TGTGCCAGCAGCTGGGAGCCCACCTACGAGCAGTACTTC. It is translated as CASSWEPTYEQYF. The full variable domain, its missing parts supplied by reference TRBV5-8 and TRBJ2-7, is EAGVTQSPTHLIKTRGQQATLRCSPISGHTSVYWYQQALGLGLQFLLWYDEGEERNRGNFPPRFSGRQFPNYSSELNVNALELEDSALYLCASSWEPTYEQYFGPGTRLTVT.

The genes are TRBV4-1 and TRBJ1-5; TRBD1 matches at 7 bases. V gave up 0 bases and J gave up 3 bases; unmatched junction bases: 11. CDR3 size: 18 residues. Looked up from germline, CDR1 is MGHRA and CDR2 is YSYEKL. The CDR3 DNA sequence: TGCGCCAGCAGCCAAGATGGGATAGAGGGGGCTTACAATCAGCCCCAGCATTTT. Amino acids: CASSQDGIEGAYNQPQHF.

The gene calls are TRBV19 and TRBJ2-1; 9 bases map to TRBD1. Germline CDR1 LNHDA, CDR2 SQIVND (reference sequence). V trimming: 0 bases; J trimming: 6 bases; junction bases outside the gene matches: 0. CDR3 length equals 14 residues. The CDR3 loop is CASSIEDRGNEQFF. Here the CDR3 DNA reads TGTGCCAGTAGTATAGAGGACAGGGGCAATGAGCAGTTCTTC.

The V call is TRBV7-9, the J call TRBJ2-3; TRBD2 might be the D (5 bases). V was pared by 4 bases and J by 6 bases, with 17 bases between. Per the germline V gene, CDR1 is SEHNR and CDR2 is FQNEAQ (reference sequence). There are 15 residues in the CDR3. The CDR3 sequence is CASSSQTGYGDTQYF. The CDR3 nucleotides read TGTGCCAGCAGCTCCCAGACGGGATATGGTGATACGCAGTATTTT.

This clone has just one count. The genes are TRBV4-1 and TRBJ1-1; D not resolved. The CDR3 is 17 residues long. The germline V gene encodes CDR1 MGHRA and CDR2 YSYEKL. V lost 1 base to trimming and J lost 0 bases, with 15 bases between them. CDR3 region: CASSQGRISRVNTEAFF. DNA of the CDR3: TGCGCCAGCAGCCAAGGCCGAATAAGTCGGGTGAACACTGAAGCTTTCTTT.

The J gene is TRBJ1-5, the V gene TRBV27, with a weak D call TRBD1 (5 bases). The germline V and J ends were trimmed by 7 bases and 2 bases, with 18 bases remaining between them. This CDR3 contains 16 residues. Looked up from germline, CDR1 is MNHEY and CDR2 is SMNVEV (reference sequence). The CDR3 here is CASKGASRVGNQPQHF. CDR3 nucleotide sequence: TGTGCCAGCAAAGGGGCCTCTCGAGTGGGCAATCAGCCCCAGCATTTT.

This clone was observed a few times. The genes are TRBV6-1 and TRBJ1-2; D ambiguous. The CDR3 length is 15 residues. Germline values: CDR1 MNHNS, CDR2 SASEGT. V dropped 6 bases and J dropped 0 bases, with 14 bases sitting between them. For the CDR3, the DNA is TGTGCCAGCAGGATTGAAGAGGGATCTAACTATGGCTACACCTTC. The encoded protein is CASRIEEGSNYGYTF.

This chain links TRBV28 with TRBJ1-2; unclear D gene. The CDR3 runs 11 residues. Looked up from germline, CDR1 is MDHEN and CDR2 is SYDVKM. The ends were cut back, 7 bases at V and 8 bases at J, with 11 bases in the middle. CDR3 bases: TGTGCCAGCAAAGGGAGGAGGGGCTACACCTTC. Protein sequence: CASKGRRGYTF.

V is TRBV13 and J is TRBJ2-7; D remains ambiguous. In germline, CDR1 is PRHDT, CDR2 FYEKMQ (reference sequence). Trimming left V 6 bases short and J 5 bases short, with 20 bases between. The CDR3 consists of 15 residues. The CDR3 DNA reads as TGTGCCAGCAGTCGAAACACGAGGACCAGTCACGAGCAGTACTTC. Its translation: CASSRNTRTSHEQYF.